These 5 T cell receptor beta chains were sequenced from one sample in a study of blood T cells in healthy people across ages. Through a sample-barcoded 5' primer and a J-beta primer mix, a second PCR was run for roughly 6 to 12 cycles. A single record per CDR3 protein comes from TCRdb applying MiXCR to the 5' RACE reads. The sample carries hundreds of thousands of distinct CDR3 sequences, 45% to 70% recorded once. Specimen: blood. These TCRs come from a man aged 40-50 years in good health.

The rearrangement links TRBV20-1 to TRBJ2-7, with a weak D call TRBD2 (6 bases). Looked up from germline, CDR1 is DFQATT and CDR2 is SNEGSKA (reference sequence). The CDR3 has 14 residues. V lost 6 bases to trimming and J lost 2 bases, with 17 bases between them. CDR3 region: CSAPIGGGTYEQYF. The CDR3, as DNA: TGCAGTGCCCCGATCGGGGGAGGTACCTACGAGCAGTACTTC.

In its sample, this clonotype was seen once. The chain links TRBV3-1 to TRBJ1-1; TRBD1 matches at 8 bases. The CDR3 length is 15 residues. Germline lookup yields CDR1 LGHDT and CDR2 YNNKEL (reference sequence). With V trimmed by 4 bases and J by 2 bases, 6 bases remained unmatched. The chain's CDR3 is CASSPQGGSNTEAFF. The DNA for the CDR3 is TGTGCCAGCAGCCCACAGGGGGGAAGTAACACTGAAGCTTTCTTT.

The chain carries TRBV4-3 and TRBJ1-1; D not certain. Germline CDR1 LGHNA, CDR2 YSLEER. There are 14 residues in the CDR3. Trimming took 1 base from V and 3 from J, leaving 9 bases between them. CDR3 sequence reads: CASSQVVWDTEAFF. CDR3 bases: TGCGCCAGCAGCCAAGTAGTCTGGGACACTGAAGCTTTCTTT.

V usage is TRBV28 and J usage is TRBJ1-2; D possibly corresponds to TRBD1 (5 bases). The V end lost 5 bases, the J end lost 6 bases, and 19 bases lay between the germline ends. The CDR3 runs to 15 residues. The V gene's germline CDR1 is MDHEN and CDR2 SYDVKM. The CDR3 DNA follows: TGTGCCAGCAGTGGGAGCAGGGCCGATGTAGATGGCTACACCTTC. Translating it yields CASSGSRADVDGYTF.

The chain links TRBV7-2 to TRBJ2-5; no clear D. The V end lost 5 bases, the J end lost 5 bases, and 15 bases lay between the germline ends. The CDR3 has 14 residues. The germline CDR1 and CDR2 sequences are SGHTA and FQGNSA. Here the CDR3 DNA reads TGTGCCAGCAGCCCCCCGAGTCGGGCTGAGACCCAGTACTTC. Its translation is CASSPPSRAETQYF.